This T cell receptor beta chain was captured in a study of spatial heterogeneity in lung cancer. At the level of the study: Alpha-chain sequences were detected in numbers that were consistently lower than beta-chain sequences. Across tumor regions, counts of TCR transcripts showed a strong correlation with a T cell module score derived from matched bulk RNA-seq.

Time point in this sample: sample taken at primary tumor resection. The donors comprised some 72 untreated early-stage non-small cell lung cancer patients. No cell sorting; template was whole RNA from tumor, lung tissue or PBMC. By share, this clonotype counts as medium-sized (0.01 to 0.1%). Its antigen is not identified. TCRdb processed the 5' RACE reads anew with MiXCR; each CDR3 protein has one entry. The sample has 5,800 or so distinct CDR3 sequences, roughly 29% seen once. In germline, CDR1 is SNHLY, CDR2 FYNNEI. The CDR3 runs to 12 residues. The V gene lost 8 bases and the J gene lost 0 bases, with 8 bases spanning the gap. Points from the study as a whole: One measure, the expanded intratumoral alpha and beta TCR count, tracked tumor mutation counts.

The sample was lung tumor tissue, taken at surgery. The V gene is TRBV2, the J gene TRBJ2-7, with a tentative D call TRBD1 (6 bases). This clonotype originated in a male donor with early-stage non-small cell lung cancer. CDR3 sequence reads: CASRTVSYEQYF. Here the CDR3 DNA reads TGTGCCAGCCGGACAGTCTCCTACGAGCAGTACTTC.